These 20 T cell receptor beta chains originate from one sample sequenced in a study of cytotoxic CD8 clonotypes in ibrutinib-treated CLL (dated by TCRdb to the early 2020s). The time point label, as the study defines it: roughly 23 months on ibrutinib. Library preparation was by the immunoSEQ multiplex PCR assay. TCRdb mirrors the immuneACCESS table, restricted to in-frame sequences. Some clones are absent from its copies; in checked studies, under half trace to an unresolved V gene, and the reason for the others is unknown. This sample gives under 300,000 clones in total; roughly 70% of them show up just once. The ten biggest clones cover 15% of the sample. Here the sequenced sample was PBMCs, taken after 24 months of ibrutinib treatment. The receptors originated from a human donor with chronic lymphocytic leukemia.

This clone turned up a few times. The chain joins TRBV11-3 to TRBJ2-7, with 7 bases fitting TRBD1. The CDR3 covers 17 residues. Germline V gives CDR1 SGHNT, CDR2 YENEEA. After removal of 5 bases from V and 0 bases from J, the junction contained 13 bases not matched to a gene. DNA of the CDR3: TGTGCCAGCAGCAATGGGGCCTCGACAGGGTACTCCTACGAGCAGTACTTC. Residues: CASSNGASTGYSYEQYF.

V is TRBV5-1 and J is TRBJ2-1, with D perhaps TRBD2 (5 bases). The germline V gene has CDR1 SGHRS and CDR2 YFSETQ. Deletions cut 0 bases from V and 2 bases from J, with 15 bases between. CDR3 length equals 17 residues. The CDR3 loop reads CASSLGATGVPYNEQFF. Here the CDR3 DNA reads TGCGCCAGCAGCTTGGGGGCTACCGGGGTACCCTACAATGAGCAGTTCTTC.

The CDR3 loop is CASSQGKSRFYEQYF. CDR3 nucleotide sequence: TGCGCCAGCAGCCAAGGGAAGAGTAGATTCTACGAGCAGTACTTC. The chain combines TRBV4-3 with TRBJ2-7; no definite D call. V shed 1 base and J shed 3 bases, with 13 bases lying between them. This CDR3 spans 15 amino acids. CDR1 and CDR2 from the germline V gene are LGHNA and YSLEER.

This chain connects TRBV7-3 to TRBJ2-5; D ambiguous. CDR1 and CDR2 (germline): SGHTA, FQGTGA. The CDR3 has 14 amino acids. V lost 5 bases and J lost 0, with 10 bases in between. In nucleotides, the CDR3 is TGTGCCAGCAGCCCAAATTATAACCAAGAGACCCAGTACTTC. Translating gives CASSPNYNQETQYF.

The chain recombines TRBV11-3 with TRBJ2-5, with D maybe TRBD1 (6 bases). The germline CDR1 and CDR2 sequences are SGHNT and YENEEA. This CDR3 has 15 residues. V lost 1 base to trimming and J lost 0 bases, with 9 bases between them. CDR3 residues: CASSLATGYQETQYF. The DNA for the CDR3 is TGTGCCAGCAGCTTAGCCACAGGGTACCAAGAGACCCAGTACTTC.

The gene calls are TRBV15 and TRBJ2-1; weak D call: TRBD1 (6 bases). The length of the CDR3 is 14 residues. The germline V gene encodes CDR1 LNHNV and CDR2 YYDKDF (reference sequence). Trimming took off 6 bases at V and 2 bases at J, with 11 bases between the two ends. The CDR3 loop is CATRDSRTYNEQFF. As DNA, the CDR3 is TGTGCCACCAGGGACAGTAGAACCTACAATGAGCAGTTCTTC.

The chain joins TRBV5-6 to TRBJ1-3; TRBD1 is a possible D gene (6 bases). Germline V gene sequence: CDR1 SGHDT, CDR2 YYEEEE. The V and J ends lost 4 bases and 0 bases respectively, with 14 bases between them. The length of the CDR3 is 16 residues. CDR3 sequence: CASSPIGGSSGNTIYF. The DNA of the CDR3 is TGTGCCAGCAGCCCTATTGGGGGCTCCTCTGGAAACACCATATATTTT. Full variable domain (missing parts from reference TRBV5-6 and TRBJ1-3): DAGVTQSPTHLIKTRGQQVTLRCSPKSGHDTVSWYQQALGQGPQFIFQYYEEEERQRGNFPDRFSGHQFPNYSSELNVNALLLGDSALYLCASSPIGGSSGNTIYFGEGSWLTVV.

This chain joins TRBV7-9 and TRBJ1-4, with D unresolved. CDR3 length: 13 residues. The V end was cut by 5 bases, the J end by 7 bases, with 11 bases between. Germline assignment: CDR1 SEHNR and CDR2 FQNEAQ (reference sequence). Written as DNA, the CDR3 is TGTGCCAGCAGCCCTCCGGGCGTTGAAAAACTGTTTTTT. Translating gives CASSPPGVEKLFF.

This clone appeared once. The rearrangement uses TRBV25-1 and TRBJ2-5; D may be TRBD2 (5 bases). This CDR3 spans 15 amino acids. The ends were cut back, 1 base at V and 5 bases at J, with 14 bases in the middle. CDR1 is MGHDK and CDR2 is SYGVNS in the germline V gene. The CDR3 reads CASSEFGGSVETQYF. Here the CDR3 DNA reads TGTGCCAGCAGTGAATTCGGAGGTAGTGTTGAGACCCAGTACTTC. Using reference TRBV25-1 and TRBJ2-5 for the parts outside the CDR3, the full variable domain is EADIYQTPRYLVIGTGKKITLECSQTMGHDKMYWYQQDPGMELHLIHYSYGVNSTEKGDLSSESTVSRIRTEHFPLTLESARPSHTSQYLCASSEFGGSVETQYFGPGTRLLVL.

This chain links TRBV9 with TRBJ2-7; possibly TRBD2 for D (6 bases). CDR1 and CDR2 from the germline V gene are SGDLS and YYNGEE. The ends were cut back, 0 bases at V and 4 bases at J, with 14 bases in the middle. The CDR3 totals 15 residues. The CDR3 spells CASSVEGGGEYEQYF. CDR3 in DNA: TGTGCCAGCAGCGTAGAAGGTGGAGGGGAGTACGAGCAGTACTTC.

The CDR3 sequence is CASSQPWARTEAFF. CDR3 coding DNA: TGTGCCAGCAGCCAGCCCTGGGCACGGACTGAAGCTTTCTTT. The chain is built from TRBV7-9 and TRBJ1-1; no clear D gene. Germline loops: CDR1 SEHNR, CDR2 FQNEAQ (reference sequence). This CDR3 has 14 residues. V was trimmed by 5 bases and J by 5 bases, leaving 15 bases between them. The variable domain in full, completed from reference TRBV7-9 and TRBJ1-1, reads DTGVSQNPRHKITKRGQNVTFRCDPISEHNRLYWYRQTLGQGPEFLTYFQNEAQLEKSRLLSDRFSAERPKGSFSTLEIQRTEQGDSAMYLCASSQPWARTEAFFGQGTRLTVV.

The table lists this clone with a few counts. The chain couples TRBV15 to TRBJ2-3; D not certain. Trimming stripped 0 bases from V and 8 bases from J, with 9 bases between. Germline V gene sequence: CDR1 LNHNV, CDR2 YYDKDF (reference sequence). The CDR3 is 13 residues long. CDR3 sequence reads: CATSRDEASTQYF. CDR3 DNA sequence: TGTGCCACCAGCAGAGATGAGGCCAGTACGCAGTATTTT.

The CDR3 DNA reads TGTGCCAGCACGTTGGGCGTCCCCTCCTACGAGCAGTACTTC. Encoded protein: CASTLGVPSYEQYF. V usage is TRBV13 and J usage is TRBJ2-7; D gene ambiguous. Germline CDR1 PRHDT, CDR2 FYEKMQ (reference sequence). V was cut by 7 bases and J by 0 bases, with 13 bases left in between. This CDR3 has 14 residues.

The chain is built from TRBV28 and TRBJ1-5; D is unclear. Looked up from germline, CDR1 is MDHEN and CDR2 is SYDVKM. Trimming pared 6 bases from V and 10 bases from J, leaving 13 bases between. The CDR3 totals 12 residues. The CDR3 region has the DNA TGTGCCAGCAGGAGGCCCTGGGAACCCCAGCATTTT. It specifies CASRRPWEPQHF.

This clone was observed a few times. The rearrangement uses TRBV29-1 and TRBJ1-2, with D hard to call. Trimming removed 4 bases at V and 2 bases at J, with 8 bases between. The germline V gene has CDR1 SQVTM and CDR2 ANQGSEA. The CDR3 has 12 amino acids. This CDR3 is CSVVSQNYGYTF. DNA for the CDR3: TGCAGCGTTGTCTCACAGAACTATGGCTACACCTTC.

V gene TRBV28 combines with J gene TRBJ1-5, with D perhaps TRBD1 (6 bases). Germline V CDR1 and CDR2: MDHEN, SYDVKM. Trimming took off 4 bases at V and 11 bases at J, with 18 bases between the two ends. The CDR3 extends over 14 amino acids. The DNA for the CDR3 is TGTGCCAGCAGTTCACCTCAGGGGCGTCGGACCCAGCATTTT. It is translated as CASSSPQGRRTQHF.

J is TRBJ1-5 and V is TRBV2; 9 bases fit TRBD1. Per germline, CDR1 SNHLY and CDR2 FYNNEI. The CDR3 length is 15 residues. Trimming took 2 bases from V and 6 from J; bases not matched to a gene: 5. The CDR3 DNA follows: TGTGCCAGCAGTGAAAATTTACAGGGGGCTCAGCCCCAGCATTTT. Translating it yields CASSENLQGAQPQHF.

This clone has a single count. The chain couples TRBV6-1 to TRBJ2-7, with 10 bases fitting TRBD1. Germline V lookup: CDR1 MNHNS, CDR2 SASEGT. The CDR3 is 13 residues long. V was clipped by 11 bases and J by 1 base; unmatched bases: 5. This chain's CDR3 is CAYRDRGSYEQYF. CDR3 in DNA: TGTGCCTACCGGGACAGGGGTTCCTACGAGCAGTACTTC.

The rearrangement uses TRBV5-1 and TRBJ1-1, with 7 bases aligning to TRBD1. The length of the CDR3 is 15 residues. V dropped 0 bases and J dropped 4; count of bases not matched to a gene: 6. Looked up from germline, CDR1 is SGHRS and CDR2 is YFSETQ. In nucleotides, the CDR3 is TGCGCCAGCAGCTTGGAAGGGGGCGGAGGCACTGAAGCTTTCTTT. Its protein is CASSLEGGGGTEAFF.

This chain links TRBV5-4 with TRBJ2-7; the D gene is possibly TRBD2 (7 bases). The germline V gene encodes CDR1 SGHNT and CDR2 YYREEE (reference sequence). CDR3 length equals 15 residues. Trimming cost V 3 bases and J 4 bases, with 17 bases left between them. The chain's CDR3 is CASSSPFGGQYEQYF. CDR3 bases: TGTGCCAGCAGCTCCCCTTTCGGGGGGCAGTACGAGCAGTACTTC.